These T cell receptor beta chains were read from a single sample in a study of radiation and T cells in renal cell carcinoma. Some clones are missing from TCRdb's copy, which holds only in-frame ones; the method was immunoSEQ multiplex PCR. This table holds about 150,000 clones, around nine tenths found once. The sequencing used blood, collected from a patient whose treatment included radiotherapy and nephrectomy. Receptors were obtained from a woman aged 50 to 60 with renal cell carcinoma. Each CDR3 is given with its conserved first and last residue. Fields, in order: V gene, D gene, J gene, clone size, CDR3 DNA, CDR3 protein. The D gene is left open where the match is weak. Part of the rows lack a size; the others show once, few, many or a class for expanded clones.

>TRBV10-3|TRBD1|TRBJ1-1|NA
TGTGCCATCAGCCAAACCGACGGAACCGGGACAGGGGGTTCGGGCACTGAAGCTTTCTTT
CAISQTDGTGTGGSGTEAFF
>TRBV5-1|NA|TRBJ2-1|NA
TGCGCCAGCAGGGGGGGGCAGTCTTACAATGAGCAGTTCTTC
CASRGGQSYNEQFF
>TRBV6-5|NA|TRBJ1-2|few
TGTGCCACCTCAACAGGGAAAGCTAACTATGGCTACACCTTC
CATSTGKANYGYTF
>TRBV29-1|NA|TRBJ2-7|NA
TGCAGCGTTGAAGGGACCTCATACTCCTACGAGCAGTACTTC
CSVEGTSYSYEQYF
>TRBV9|NA|TRBJ1-1|NA
TGTGCCAGCAACTCCCCAGGGTTAACTGAAGCTTTCTTT
CASNSPGLTEAFF
>TRBV7-6|TRBD2|TRBJ2-1|NA
TGTGCCAGCAGCTTAGAAGCGGGGGGGCGTTACAATGAGCAGTTCTTC
CASSLEAGGRYNEQFF
>TRBV6-1|NA|TRBJ2-7|NA
TGTGCCACCAGACAGAGCTCCTACGAGCAGTACTTC
CATRQSSYEQYF
>TRBV15|TRBD2|TRBJ2-1|once
TGTGCCACCAGCAGAGACCCGCGGGGGGCCGATAGAGAGCAGTTCTTC
CATSRDPRGADREQFF
>TRBV11-3|NA|TRBJ2-5|NA
TGTGCCAGCAGCCAAACAGGGATTGGGTACCAAGAGACCCAGTACTTC
CASSQTGIGYQETQYF
>TRBV4-2|NA|TRBJ2-7|once
TGTGCCAGCAGCCAACGGCGGCAGGGTGGCGAGCAGTACTTC
CASSQRRQGGEQYF
>TRBV2|TRBD2|TRBJ2-1|once
TGTGCCAGCATTGCCGGGACTAGCGGGTACAATGAGCAGTTCTTC
CASIAGTSGYNEQFF
>TRBV7-9|NA|TRBJ2-5|NA
TGTGCCAGCAGCGCGGACCGGGCCCCCCGGCAGACCCAGTACTTC
CASSADRAPRQTQYF